The 6 T cell receptor beta chains below were found in one sample sequenced in a study of long-term antiretroviral therapy in people with HIV. An immunoSEQ assay, version v3.0, was performed at survey level. Generated by immunoSEQ multiplex PCR, the TCRdb table keeps only in-frame clones and is missing some. Here the sample spans 9,000 to 15,000 clones, approximately 79% being singletons. The sample here was unsorted PBMCs, taken 0.8 years before starting antiretroviral therapy. The receptor source for this set is a woman aged 40 to 50 with HIV.

This clone was picked up one time. V gene TRBV2 combines with J gene TRBJ2-5, with TRBD1 as a possible D gene (5 bases). Germline V gene data show CDR1 as SNHLY and CDR2 as FYNNEI. This CDR3 has 14 residues. V lost 5 bases, J lost 2 bases, and 12 bases lay in between. CDR3 sequence (DNA): TGTGCCAGCAGTCTAGGGGTAGGGCAAGAGACCCAGTACTTC. Residues: CASSLGVGQETQYF.

The chain links TRBV5-4 to TRBJ1-1; D not resolved. Trimming shortened V by 0 bases and J by 4 bases, and 10 bases separated the two germline ends. Germline CDR1 SGHNT, CDR2 YYREEE (reference sequence). The CDR3 loop spans 14 amino acids. CDR3 DNA: TGTGCCAGCAGCTTGGAGGTAGCGGTCACTGAAGCTTTCTTT. Its protein is CASSLEVAVTEAFF.

Only one count was recorded for this clone. This rearrangement joins TRBV19 to TRBJ2-6, with unresolved D. V dropped 5 bases and J dropped 0 bases, with 8 bases sitting between them. Looked up from germline, CDR1 is LNHDA and CDR2 is SQIVND (reference sequence). There are 15 residues in the CDR3. DNA of the CDR3: TGTGCCAGTAGTGCCCAGGTCTCTGGGGCCAACGTCCTGACTTTC. This encodes CASSAQVSGANVLTF. Based on the CDR3 plus reference TRBV19 and TRBJ2-6, the full variable domain is DGGITQSPKYLFRKEGQNVTLSCEQNLNHDAMYWYRQDPGQGLRLIYYSQIVNDFQKGDIAEGYSVSREKKESFPLTVTSAQKNPTAFYLCASSAQVSGANVLTFGAGSRLTVL.

The V gene is TRBV6-5, the J gene TRBJ2-7; D gene ambiguous. The CDR3 contains 11 residues. Germline V gene lookup returns CDR1 MNHEY and CDR2 SVGAGI. V was pared by 4 bases and J by 9 bases, with 10 bases between. CDR3 sequence (DNA): TGTGCCAGCAGTTTTAACCCCGGGCAGTACTTC. It translates to CASSFNPGQYF.

The V gene is TRBV5-1, the J gene TRBJ2-5, with 8 bases matching TRBD1. V trimming: 4 bases; J trimming: 5 bases; junction bases outside the gene matches: 4. CDR3 length: 13 amino acids. Germline V gene data show CDR1 as SGHRS and CDR2 as YFSETQ. This CDR3 is CASSTTGGETQYF. Written as DNA, the CDR3 is TGCGCCAGCAGCACCACAGGGGGGGAGACCCAGTACTTC. Supplemented by reference TRBV5-1 and TRBJ2-5, the full variable domain reads KAGVTQTPRYLIKTRGQQVTLSCSPISGHRSVSWYQQTPGQGLQFLFEYFSETQRNKGNFPGRFSGRQFSNSRSEMNVSTLELGDSALYLCASSTTGGETQYFGPGTRLLVL.

The V gene is TRBV30, the J gene TRBJ2-6, with D possibly TRBD2 on 6 matching bases. The CDR3 spans 15 residues. Germline V gene data show CDR1 as GTSNPN and CDR2 as SVGIG (reference sequence). The germline V and J ends were trimmed by 2 bases and 1 base, with 9 bases remaining between them. DNA of the CDR3: TGTGCCTGGAGTTCGGGAGCTTCTGGGGCCAACGTCCTGACTTTC. As protein: CAWSSGASGANVLTF.